The rows below give T cell receptor beta chains drawn from one sample of a study of radiation and T cells in renal cell carcinoma. Here immunoSEQ multiplex PCR was the method, and the copy in TCRdb shows in-frame clones only, minus some. The repertoire holds roughly 100,000 clones, with less than 90% as singletons. The sequencing used blood, collected from a patient whose treatment included radiotherapy and nephrectomy. The receptors here all came from a man over 45 with renal cell carcinoma. Both conserved end residues are part of each CDR3. A D gene is named only where the DNA matches it firmly. Only some rows state a clone size, as once, few, many or a class for expanded clones.

d_call	v_call	j_call	clone_size	cdr3_nt	cdr3_aa
-	TRBV5-1	TRBJ1-1	-	TGCGCCAGCAGCTTCAGGGGAGGAAACACTGAAGCTTTCTTT	CASSFRGGNTEAFF
-	TRBV2	TRBJ1-6	-	TGTGCCAGCAACAGGGACTTGGTACCTTCACCCCTCCACTTT	CASNRDLVPSPLHF
TRBD2	TRBV2	TRBJ2-5	once	TGTGCCAGCAGTCGACTAGCGGGAGCAGGAGAGACCCAGTACTTC	CASSRLAGAGETQYF
-	TRBV19	TRBJ2-7	-	TGTGCCAGTAGTATAAACATTGCCTACGAGCAGTACTTC	CASSINIAYEQYF
-	TRBV28	TRBJ1-6	few	TGTGCCAGCAGTCCCAAGGACTATTCACCCCTCCACTTT	CASSPKDYSPLHF
TRBD1	TRBV29-1	TRBJ1-2	-	TGCAGCGTTGAAGTGCCCGCGGGACAGTACTATGGCTACACCTTC	CSVEVPAGQYYGYTF
-	TRBV19	TRBJ1-5	-	TGTGCCAGTAAATCGGGACATAGTACCGATAGCAATCAGCCCCAGCATTTT	CASKSGHSTDSNQPQHF
-	TRBV9	TRBJ1-5	-	TGTGCCAGCAGCGTAGACGGGGGACTCAATCAGCCCCAGCATTTT	CASSVDGGLNQPQHF
TRBD1	TRBV11-2	TRBJ2-3	-	TGTGCCAGCAGCCGGGACAGGGTTACAGATACGCAGTATTTT	CASSRDRVTDTQYF
TRBD2	TRBV5-1	TRBJ2-7	-	TGCGCCAGCAGCTCCGGACTTAGCGGGAGGCACTCCTACGAGCAGTACTTC	CASSSGLSGRHSYEQYF
TRBD1	TRBV29-1	TRBJ2-1	-	TGCAGCGTTTCAGGGGGCCGGACCTACAATGAGCAGTTCTTC	CSVSGGRTYNEQFF
-	TRBV7-8	TRBJ2-5	-	TGTGCCAGCACCTTGGGAGAGACCCAGTACTTC	CASTLGETQYF
TRBD1	TRBV4-1	TRBJ1-1	few	TGCGCCAGCAGCCCAGCAGGGGGCCCGCCGCAAAAAGCTTTCTTT	CASSPAGGPPQKAFF
-	TRBV5-1	TRBJ2-2	-	TGCGCCAGCAGCTTAGGGGCGGGGACCGGGGAGCTGTTTTTT	CASSLGAGTGELFF
TRBD2	TRBV19	TRBJ2-7	-	TGTGCCAGTAGTAAAGGACTAGCGGGAGTCGCCGAGCAGTACTTC	CASSKGLAGVAEQYF
-	TRBV28	TRBJ1-2	-	TGTGCCAGCAGTTCGCAGGTAAACTATGGCTACACCTTC	CASSSQVNYGYTF
TRBD1	TRBV30	TRBJ1-1	-	TGTGCCTGGAGGAGACAGGGAAACACTGAAGCTTTCTTT	CAWRRQGNTEAFF
-	TRBV19	TRBJ2-7	-	TGTGCCAGTACCCAAACAGGGATCGACGAGCAGTACTTC	CASTQTGIDEQYF
TRBD1	TRBV27	TRBJ2-3	-	TGTGCCACCAATCCCGTACTGAACAGGGGGCTTCTAGATACGCAGTATTTT	CATNPVLNRGLLDTQYF
TRBD1	TRBV2	TRBJ1-1	-	TGTGCCAGCAGCAAAACGACAGGGACCACTGAAGCTTTCTTT	CASSKTTGTTEAFF
TRBD2	TRBV11-2	TRBJ2-7	-	TGTGCCAGCAGCTTAGACCAAAGACTAGCGGGAGGTGTGCAGTACTTC	CASSLDQRLAGGVQYF
-	TRBV9	TRBJ2-5	-	TGTGCCAGCAGCGTAACCCCACGGGCTCGCGAGACCCAGTACTTC	CASSVTPRARETQYF
-	TRBV30	TRBJ1-6	-	TGTGCCTGGGCGGTCGGTGGGGGTAATTCACCCCTCCACTTT	CAWAVGGGNSPLHF
-	TRBV30	TRBJ2-5	-	TGTGCCTGGAGCGGCTCAGCCGTGGAGACCCAGTACTTC	CAWSGSAVETQYF
-	TRBV30	TRBJ1-1	few	TGTGCCTGGAAAGATTACACTGAAGCTTTCTTT	CAWKDYTEAFF
TRBD2	TRBV2	TRBJ2-2	-	TGTGCCAGCAGTGATCTGGGACTAGCGGGAGGTCCGAACACCGGGGAGCTGTTTTTT	CASSDLGLAGGPNTGELFF
-	TRBV5-4	TRBJ1-2	-	TGTGCCAGCAGTTTAGACGGATATGGCTACACCTTC	CASSLDGYGYTF
TRBD1	TRBV5-4	TRBJ2-2	-	TGTGCCAGCAGCCCCCAGACAGGGTCGGCCGGGGAGCTGTTTTTT	CASSPQTGSAGELFF
-	TRBV10-3	TRBJ1-3	-	TGTGCCACCGAGGACTCGGGGGGAACTGGAAACACCATATATTTT	CATEDSGGTGNTIYF
TRBD1	TRBV18	TRBJ2-1	-	TGTGCCAGCTCACCGAGGAGCCAGGGGGCGGATGAGCAGTTCTTC	CASSPRSQGADEQFF
TRBD2	TRBV27	TRBJ2-7	-	TGTGCCAGCAGTTTATGGGGGCCGGGACTAGCGGGATCTGTCGAGCAGTACTTC	CASSLWGPGLAGSVEQYF
-	TRBV28	TRBJ1-2	-	TGTGCCAGCAGTTTAAACACTAGGCCCGGCTACACCTTC	CASSLNTRPGYTF
TRBD1	TRBV7-3	TRBJ1-6	-	TGTGCCAGCAGCTACGGACAGGCGGGCGATTCACCCCTCCACTTT	CASSYGQAGDSPLHF
TRBD1	TRBV28	TRBJ2-5	-	TGTGCCAGCAGTATTGGACAGGGGGCTAGGAAGACCCAGTACTTC	CASSIGQGARKTQYF
TRBD2	TRBV6-5	TRBJ2-3	-	TGTGCCAGCAGTTCTTGGGCGGGAGCTGTGGGAGATACGCAGTATTTT	CASSSWAGAVGDTQYF
-	TRBV5-1	TRBJ1-2	-	TGCGCCAGCAGCTTGGGGCCGGGATCAGGATATGGCTACACCTTC	CASSLGPGSGYGYTF
-	TRBV19	TRBJ1-2	-	TGTGCCAGTAACTTCGGTTTTAACTATGGCTACACCTTC	CASNFGFNYGYTF
TRBD1	TRBV30	TRBJ2-1	-	TGTGCCTGGAGTCAAGCCGGGACAGGGGAGTTCTTC	CAWSQAGTGEFF
-	TRBV19	TRBJ2-2	-	TGTGCCAGTAGCTCGGGTGGACTCGAGGGCACCGGGGAGCTGTTTTTT	CASSSGGLEGTGELFF
TRBD2	TRBV29-1	TRBJ2-4	-	TGCAGCGTTGCTCACCTTGGAGGGAGGGCCTCCAAAAACATTCAGTACTTC	CSVAHLGGRASKNIQYF
TRBD1	TRBV6-6	TRBJ2-3	-	TGTGCCAGCAGCTCCGGGACAGGGGGCACAGATACGCAGTATTTT	CASSSGTGGTDTQYF